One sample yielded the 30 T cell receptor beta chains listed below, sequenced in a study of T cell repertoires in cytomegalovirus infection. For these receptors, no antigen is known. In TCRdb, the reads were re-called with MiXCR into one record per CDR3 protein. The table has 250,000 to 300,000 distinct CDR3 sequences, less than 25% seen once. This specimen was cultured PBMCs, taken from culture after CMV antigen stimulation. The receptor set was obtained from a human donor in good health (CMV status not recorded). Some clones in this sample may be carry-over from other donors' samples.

The DNA of the CDR3 is TGCAGTGCTAGGGGGGATGAGCAGTTCTTC. It yields the protein CSARGDEQFF. This chain uses TRBV20-1 with TRBJ2-1, with D perhaps TRBD1 or TRBD2 (5 bases each). CDR3 length equals 10 residues. V shed 3 bases and J shed 8 bases, with 5 bases lying between them. Germline V CDR1 and CDR2: DFQATT, SNEGSKA (reference sequence).

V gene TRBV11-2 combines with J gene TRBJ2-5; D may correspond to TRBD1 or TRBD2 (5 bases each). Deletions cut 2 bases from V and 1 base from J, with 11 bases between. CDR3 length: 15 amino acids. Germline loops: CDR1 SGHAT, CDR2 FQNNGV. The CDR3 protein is CASSLHGGSQETQYF. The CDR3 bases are TGTGCCAGCAGCTTACATGGGGGTTCCCAAGAGACCCAGTACTTC.

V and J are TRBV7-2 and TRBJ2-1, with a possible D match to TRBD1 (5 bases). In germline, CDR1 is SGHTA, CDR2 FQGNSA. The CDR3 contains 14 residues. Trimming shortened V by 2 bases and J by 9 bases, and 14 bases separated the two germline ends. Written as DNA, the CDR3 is TGTGCCAGCAGCTTATTAACGTCCCAGGGTGAGCAGTTCTTC. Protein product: CASSLLTSQGEQFF.

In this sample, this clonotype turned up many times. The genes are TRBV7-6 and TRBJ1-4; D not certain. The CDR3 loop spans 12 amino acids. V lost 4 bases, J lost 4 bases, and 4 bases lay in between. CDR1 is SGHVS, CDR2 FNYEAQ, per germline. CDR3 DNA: TGTGCCAGCAGCTCCTTTAATGAAAAACTGTTTTTT. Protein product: CASSSFNEKLFF.

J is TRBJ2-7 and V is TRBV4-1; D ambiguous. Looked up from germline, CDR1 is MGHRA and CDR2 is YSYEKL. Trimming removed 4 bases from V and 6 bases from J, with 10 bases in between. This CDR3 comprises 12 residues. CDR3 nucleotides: TGCGCCAGCAGCCGCCAACAAGGCGAGCAGTACTTC. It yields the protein CASSRQQGEQYF.

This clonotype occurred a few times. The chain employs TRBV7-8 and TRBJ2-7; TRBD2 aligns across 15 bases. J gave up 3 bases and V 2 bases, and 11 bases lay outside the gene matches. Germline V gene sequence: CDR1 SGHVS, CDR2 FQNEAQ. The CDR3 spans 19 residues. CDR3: CASSLRTSGRAGRFYEQYV. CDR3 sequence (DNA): TGTGCCAGCAGCTTAAGGACTAGCGGGAGGGCCGGTCGGTTCTACGAGCAGTACGTC.

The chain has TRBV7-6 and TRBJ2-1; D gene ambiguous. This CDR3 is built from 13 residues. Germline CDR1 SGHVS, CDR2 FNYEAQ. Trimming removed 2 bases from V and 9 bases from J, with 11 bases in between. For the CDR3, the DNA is TGTGCCAGCAGCTTACAACGCAACTTTGAGCAGTTCTTC. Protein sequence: CASSLQRNFEQFF.

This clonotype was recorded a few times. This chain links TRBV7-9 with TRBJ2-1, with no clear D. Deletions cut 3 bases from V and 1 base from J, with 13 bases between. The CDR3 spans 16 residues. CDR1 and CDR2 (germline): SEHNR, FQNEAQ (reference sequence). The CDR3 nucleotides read TGTGCCAGCAGCTTTTCCCTAGGTGGATCCTACAATGAGCAGTTCTTC. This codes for CASSFSLGGSYNEQFF.

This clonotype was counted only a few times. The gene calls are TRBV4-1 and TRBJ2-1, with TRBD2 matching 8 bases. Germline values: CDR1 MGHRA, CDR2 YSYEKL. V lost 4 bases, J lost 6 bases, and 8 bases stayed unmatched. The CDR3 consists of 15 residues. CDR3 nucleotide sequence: TGCGCCAGCAGCCCTCGGGAGGGCCACGGCAATGAGCAGTTCTTC. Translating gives CASSPREGHGNEQFF.

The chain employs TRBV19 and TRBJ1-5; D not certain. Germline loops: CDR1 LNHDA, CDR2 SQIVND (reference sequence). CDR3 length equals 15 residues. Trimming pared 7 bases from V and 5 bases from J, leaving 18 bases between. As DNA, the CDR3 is TGTGCCAGTATCCCTGGGAGGAAGAGGGATCAGCCCCAGCATTTT. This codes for CASIPGRKRDQPQHF.

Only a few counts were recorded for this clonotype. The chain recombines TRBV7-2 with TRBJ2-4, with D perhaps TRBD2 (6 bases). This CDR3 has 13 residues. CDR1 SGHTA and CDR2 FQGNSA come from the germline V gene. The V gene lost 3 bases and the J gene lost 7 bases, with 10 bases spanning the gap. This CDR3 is CASSFGGDNIQYF. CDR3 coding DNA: TGTGCCAGCAGCTTTGGCGGGGATAACATTCAGTACTTC.

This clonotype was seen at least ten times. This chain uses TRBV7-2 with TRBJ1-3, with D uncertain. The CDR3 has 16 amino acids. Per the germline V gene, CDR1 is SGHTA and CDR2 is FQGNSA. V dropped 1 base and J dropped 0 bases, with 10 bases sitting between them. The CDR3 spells CASSLVRDFSGNTIYF. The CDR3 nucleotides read TGTGCCAGCAGCTTAGTCCGGGATTTCTCTGGAAACACCATATATTTT.

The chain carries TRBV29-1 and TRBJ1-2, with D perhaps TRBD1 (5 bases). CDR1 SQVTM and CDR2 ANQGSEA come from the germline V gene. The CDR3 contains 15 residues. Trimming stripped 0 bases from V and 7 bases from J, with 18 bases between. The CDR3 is CSVEDLPGRESGYTF. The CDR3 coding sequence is TGCAGCGTTGAAGATCTTCCCGGCAGGGAATCTGGCTACACCTTC.

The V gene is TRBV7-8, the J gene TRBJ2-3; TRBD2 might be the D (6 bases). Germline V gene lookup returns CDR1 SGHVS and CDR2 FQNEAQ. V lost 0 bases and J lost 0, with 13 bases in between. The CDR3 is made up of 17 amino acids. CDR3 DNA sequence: TGTGCCAGCAGCTTAGCGAGGCGGGGATATAGCACAGATACGCAGTATTTT. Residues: CASSLARRGYSTDTQYF. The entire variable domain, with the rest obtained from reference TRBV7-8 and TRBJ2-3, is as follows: GAGVSQSPRYKVAKRGQDVALRCDPISGHVSLFWYQQALGQGPEFLTYFQNEAQLDKSGLPSDRFFAERPEGSVSTLKIQRTQQEDSAVYLCASSLARRGYSTDTQYFGPGTRLTVL.

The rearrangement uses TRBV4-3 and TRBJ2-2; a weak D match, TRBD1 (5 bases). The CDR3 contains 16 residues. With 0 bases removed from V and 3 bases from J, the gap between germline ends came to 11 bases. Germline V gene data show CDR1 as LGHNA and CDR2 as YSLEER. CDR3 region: CASSQEGAVYTGELFF. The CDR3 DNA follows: TGCGCCAGCAGCCAAGAAGGGGCAGTTTACACCGGGGAGCTGTTTTTT.

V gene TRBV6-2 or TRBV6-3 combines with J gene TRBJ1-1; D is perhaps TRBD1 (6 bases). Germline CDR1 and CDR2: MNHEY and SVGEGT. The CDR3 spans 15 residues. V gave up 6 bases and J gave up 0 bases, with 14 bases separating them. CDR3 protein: CASRDPGHLNTEAFF. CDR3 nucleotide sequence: TGTGCCAGCAGAGACCCGGGACACCTGAACACTGAAGCTTTCTTT.

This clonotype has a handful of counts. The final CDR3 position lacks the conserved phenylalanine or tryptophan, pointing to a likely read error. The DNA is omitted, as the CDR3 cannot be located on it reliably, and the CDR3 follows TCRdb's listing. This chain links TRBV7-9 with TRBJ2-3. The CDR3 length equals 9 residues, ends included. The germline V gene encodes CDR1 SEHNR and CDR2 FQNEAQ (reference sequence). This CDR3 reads CASSRGPFL.

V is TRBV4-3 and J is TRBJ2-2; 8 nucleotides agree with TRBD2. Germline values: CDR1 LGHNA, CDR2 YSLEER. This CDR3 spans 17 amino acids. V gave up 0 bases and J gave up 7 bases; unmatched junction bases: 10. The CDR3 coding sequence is TGCGCCAGCAGCCAAGAGGGGGCTAGCGGGTTGGGCGGGGAGCTGTTTTTT. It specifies CASSQEGASGLGGELFF.

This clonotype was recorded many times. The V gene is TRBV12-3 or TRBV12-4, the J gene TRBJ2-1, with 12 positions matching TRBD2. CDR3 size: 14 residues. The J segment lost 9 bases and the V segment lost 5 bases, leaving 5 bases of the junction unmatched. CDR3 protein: CASSRLAGESEQFF. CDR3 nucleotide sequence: TGTGCCAGCAGTAGACTAGCGGGAGAGAGTGAGCAGTTCTTC.

The CDR3: CASSIGERDTQYF. The CDR3 DNA is TGTGCCAGTAGTATTGGAGAGAGGGATACGCAGTATTTT. The J gene is TRBJ2-3, the V gene TRBV19; D not certain. Germline values: CDR1 LNHDA, CDR2 SQIVND (reference sequence). Trimming removed 3 bases at V and 6 bases at J, with 10 bases between. The CDR3 runs to 13 residues.

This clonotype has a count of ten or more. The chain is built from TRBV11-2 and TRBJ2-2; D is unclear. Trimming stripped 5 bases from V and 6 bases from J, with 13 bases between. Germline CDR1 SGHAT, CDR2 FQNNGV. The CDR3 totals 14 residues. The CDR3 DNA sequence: TGTGCCAGCAGCCGCGGTAGGGAAGCCGGGGAGCTGTTTTTT. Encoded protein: CASSRGREAGELFF.

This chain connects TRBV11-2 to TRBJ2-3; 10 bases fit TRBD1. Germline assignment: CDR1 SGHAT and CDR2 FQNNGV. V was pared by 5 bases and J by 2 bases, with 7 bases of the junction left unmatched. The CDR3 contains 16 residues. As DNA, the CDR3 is TGTGCCAGCAGCATCCCGGGACAGGGGCACACAGATACGCAGTATTTT. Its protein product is CASSIPGQGHTDTQYF.

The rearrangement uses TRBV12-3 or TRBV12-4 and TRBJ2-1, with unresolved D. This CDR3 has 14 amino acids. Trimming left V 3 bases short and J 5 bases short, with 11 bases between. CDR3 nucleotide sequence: TGTGCCAGCAGTTTGAGAGTTTCTCACAATGAGCAGTTCTTC. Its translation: CASSLRVSHNEQFF.

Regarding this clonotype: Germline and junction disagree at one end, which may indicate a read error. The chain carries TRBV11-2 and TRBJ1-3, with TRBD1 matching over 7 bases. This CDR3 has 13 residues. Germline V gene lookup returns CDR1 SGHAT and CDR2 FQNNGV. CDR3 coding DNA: TGTGCCAGCAGCTTTTCCGCACAGGGGTTGTATAGTTTT. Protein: CASSFSAQGLYSF.

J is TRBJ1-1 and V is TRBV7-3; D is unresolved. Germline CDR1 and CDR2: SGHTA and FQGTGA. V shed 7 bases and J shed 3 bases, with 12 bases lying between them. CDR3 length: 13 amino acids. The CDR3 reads CASIPDVDTEAFF. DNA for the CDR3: TGTGCCAGCATCCCAGACGTGGACACTGAAGCTTTCTTT.

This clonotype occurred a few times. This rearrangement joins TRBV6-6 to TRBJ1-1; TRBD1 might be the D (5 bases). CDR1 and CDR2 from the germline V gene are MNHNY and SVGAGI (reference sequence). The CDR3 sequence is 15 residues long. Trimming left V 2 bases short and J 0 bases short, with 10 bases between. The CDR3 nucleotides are TGTGCCAGCAGTTACGCAGGGAGAATGAACACTGAAGCTTTCTTT. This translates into CASSYAGRMNTEAFF.

The CDR3 is CASRSSPLSGPKNIQYF. In DNA, the CDR3 is TGTGCCAGCAGATCCTCCCCCCTCTCTGGGCCCAAAAACATTCAGTACTTC. J is TRBJ2-4 and V is TRBV6-6; D is unclear. The CDR3 is made up of 17 amino acids. With 6 bases removed from V and 2 bases from J, the gap between germline ends came to 20 bases. Germline V CDR1 and CDR2: MNHNY, SVGAGI (reference sequence).

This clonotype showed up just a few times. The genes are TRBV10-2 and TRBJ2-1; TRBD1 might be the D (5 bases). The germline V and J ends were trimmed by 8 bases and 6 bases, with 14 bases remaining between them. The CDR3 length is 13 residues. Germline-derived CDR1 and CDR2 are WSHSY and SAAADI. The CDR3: CASGAPPSNEQFF. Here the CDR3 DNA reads TGCGCCAGCGGGGCCCCACCCTCCAATGAGCAGTTCTTC.

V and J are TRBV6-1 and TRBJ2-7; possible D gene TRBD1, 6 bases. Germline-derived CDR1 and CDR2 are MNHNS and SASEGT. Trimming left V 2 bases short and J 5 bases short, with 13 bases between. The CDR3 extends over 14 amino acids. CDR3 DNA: TGTGCCAGCAGTGAAAGGGGGTTAGGGGACGAGCAGTACTTC. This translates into CASSERGLGDEQYF.

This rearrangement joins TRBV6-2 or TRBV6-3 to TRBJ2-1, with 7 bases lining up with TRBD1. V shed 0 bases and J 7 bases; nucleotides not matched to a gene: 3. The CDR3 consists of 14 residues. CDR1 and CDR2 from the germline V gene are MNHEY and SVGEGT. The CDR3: CASSYSLQGNEQFF. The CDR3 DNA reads TGTGCCAGCAGTTACTCGTTACAGGGGAATGAGCAGTTCTTC.